This T cell receptor (beta chain) stems from a study of T cells in localized non-small cell lung cancer. A word on this clone: No antigen is known for it.

This CDR3 is 15 amino acids long. CDR1 SEHNR and CDR2 FQNEAQ come from the germline V gene (reference sequence). Trimming took 5 bases from V and 0 from J, leaving 12 bases between them. Produced via immunoSEQ multiplex PCR; TCRdb's table is partial and in-frame only. The data contain 65,000 or so clones, roughly 76% of them singletons. Study outcomes and limitations: Longer overall survival was seen with higher T cell density measured in blood. Without multi-region sequencing, intratumor heterogeneity could not be excluded. The study found T cell clonality highest in uninvolved adjacent lung, above tumor. Adjacent lung was found to contain a median about 50 of the top 100 tumor clones.

The V call is TRBV7-9, the J call TRBJ2-3, with D perhaps matching TRBD2 (6 bases). The sample here was PBMCs, taken before any cancer treatment. This clonotype was obtained from a man aged 35 to 69 with stage II lung adenocarcinoma. CDR3 nucleotide sequence: TGTGCCAGCAGCCCGGGACTCCGAAGCACAGATACGCAGTATTTT. It yields the protein CASSPGLRSTDTQYF.